These 2 T cell receptor beta chains originate from one sample sequenced in a study of memory CD4+ T cells and cytomegalovirus serostatus (dated by TCRdb to between 2018 and 2021). Library creation used the immunoSEQ multiplex PCR assay. TCRdb holds this immuneACCESS table with in-frame rearrangements only. Some clones are missing; in checked studies, unresolved V genes explain under half, and the rest has no known cause. The table for this sample lists approximately 46,000 clones; roughly 73% of them were counted only once. The ten largest clones take up just over 0.6% of the sample. A FACSAria II was used to sort memory CD4+ T cells, defined as single viable CD3+CD4+CD8-CD45RO+ cells. The material sequenced was memory CD4+ T cells from blood. The source of these receptors is an adult in good health and CMV-seronegative.

The CDR3 spells CASSLVSYEQYF. The CDR3 bases are TGTGCCAGCAGCTTAGTTTCCTACGAGCAGTACTTC. The chain uses TRBV7-8 and TRBJ2-7, with no clear D. CDR1 SGHVS and CDR2 FQNEAQ come from the germline V gene. The CDR3 length is 12 residues. V dropped 1 base and J dropped 1 base, with 2 bases sitting between them.

The rearrangement joins TRBV29-1 to TRBJ1-2, with 7 bases identical to TRBD1. V lost 0 bases and J lost 8; bases outside the gene matches: 21. The CDR3 length is 18 residues. Germline lookup yields CDR1 SQVTM and CDR2 ANQGSEA. CDR3 in amino acids: CSVEDTSWVPTGAGGYTF. CDR3 nucleotide sequence: TGCAGCGTTGAAGATACGAGTTGGGTCCCAACAGGGGCTGGAGGCTACACCTTC.